This T cell receptor (beta chain) derives from a study of early T cells in non-severe SARS-CoV-2 infection. TCRdb reprocessed the 5' RACE reads via MiXCR and lists one record per CDR3 protein. Among some 46,000 distinct CDR3 sequences listed, approximately 8.5% were seen once. Trimming removed 4 bases at V and 10 bases at J, with 23 bases between. CDR3 length: 16 amino acids. Germline values: CDR1 SGHVS, CDR2 FQNEAQ. This clonotype has a count of ten or more. This TCR derives from an adult who was a healthcare worker with PCR-confirmed SARS-CoV-2 infection or an uninfected control (not recorded which). Sequenced: whole blood. The rearrangement uses TRBV7-8 and TRBJ2-1; D is perhaps TRBD1 (8 bases). The CDR3 protein is CASSSQGGLTSYEQFF. The CDR3, as DNA: TGTGCCAGCAGCTCACAGGGGGGGCTTACATCGTACGAGCAGTTCTTC.